This TCR beta chain was identified in a study of T cells after yellow fever vaccination. A single record per CDR3 protein comes from TCRdb applying MiXCR to the 5' RACE reads. The sample carries 65,000 to 90,000 distinct CDR3 sequences, about an eighth recorded once. Findings and limits, study-wide: The secondary response was weaker, and its peak arrived faster, on day 5 versus 15. Reappearance after the booster was seen for most primary-vaccination clones, at 96% CD4 and less than 90% CD8. Contamination by abundant bulk-population clonotypes could be present in FACS-sorted repertoires.

V shed 5 bases and J 5 bases; nucleotides not matched to a gene: 12. Germline lookup yields CDR1 SGHVS and CDR2 FQNEAQ. The CDR3 has 16 residues. The clonotype comes from a man aged 18 to 30 who received the YFV17D yellow fever vaccine. Specimen: CD8+ T cells not binding an NS4B(214-222) dextramer, sorted from PBMCs, collected approximately 22 days after the first yellow fever vaccination. The chain carries TRBV7-8 and TRBJ1-2, with TRBD1 identical over 9 bases. The CDR3 coding sequence is TGTGCCAGCAGCACGGGACAGGGTGTAAGGTCTTATGGCTACACCTTC. As protein: CASSTGQGVRSYGYTF. The full variable domain, with the rest looked up from reference TRBV7-8 and TRBJ1-2, is GAGVSQSPRYKVAKRGQDVALRCDPISGHVSLFWYQQALGQGPEFLTYFQNEAQLDKSGLPSDRFFAERPEGSVSTLKIQRTQQEDSAVYLCASSTGQGVRSYGYTFGSGTRLTVV.